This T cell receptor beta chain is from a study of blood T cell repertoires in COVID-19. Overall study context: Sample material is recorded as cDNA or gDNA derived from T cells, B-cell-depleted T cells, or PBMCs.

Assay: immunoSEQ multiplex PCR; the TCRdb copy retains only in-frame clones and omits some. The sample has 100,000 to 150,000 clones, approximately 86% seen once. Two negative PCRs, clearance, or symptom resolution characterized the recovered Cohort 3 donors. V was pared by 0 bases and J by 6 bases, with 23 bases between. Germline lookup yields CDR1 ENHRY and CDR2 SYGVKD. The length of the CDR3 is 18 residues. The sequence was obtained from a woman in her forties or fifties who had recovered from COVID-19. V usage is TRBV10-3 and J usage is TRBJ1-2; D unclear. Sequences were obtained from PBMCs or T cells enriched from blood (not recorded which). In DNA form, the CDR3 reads TGTGCCATCAGTGAGTCGCCGGGGATGGAGGGAAACTTGCATGGCTACACCTTC. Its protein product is CAISESPGMEGNLHGYTF.